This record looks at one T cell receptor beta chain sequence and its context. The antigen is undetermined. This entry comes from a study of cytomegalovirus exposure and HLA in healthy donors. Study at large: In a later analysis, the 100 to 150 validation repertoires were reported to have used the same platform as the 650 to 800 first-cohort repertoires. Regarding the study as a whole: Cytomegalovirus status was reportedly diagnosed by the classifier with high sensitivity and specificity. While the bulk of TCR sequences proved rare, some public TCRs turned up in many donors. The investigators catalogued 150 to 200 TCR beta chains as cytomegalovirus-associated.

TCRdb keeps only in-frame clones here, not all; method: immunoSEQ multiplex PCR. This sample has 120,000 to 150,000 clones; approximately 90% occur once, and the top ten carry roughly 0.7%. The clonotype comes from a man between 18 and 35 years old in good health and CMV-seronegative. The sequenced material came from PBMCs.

The CDR3 DNA follows: TGTGCCAGCTCACCAAGGACTAGCGGGGGACCAGAGACCCAGTACTTC. Amino acid sequence: CASSPRTSGGPETQYF. This chain joins TRBV18 and TRBJ2-5; 13 nucleotides match TRBD2. V dropped 2 bases and J dropped 4; count of bases not matched to a gene: 4. The germline V gene has CDR1 KGHSH and CDR2 LQKENI. CDR3 length: 16 amino acids. The variable domain in full, completed from reference TRBV18 and TRBJ2-5, reads NAGVMQNPRHLVRRRGQEARLRCSPMKGHSHVYWYRQLPEEGLKFMVYLQKENIIDESGMPKERFSAEFPKEGPSILRIQQVVRGDSAAYFCASSPRTSGGPETQYFGPGTRLLVL.